The T cell receptor beta chain under discussion was sequenced for a study of blood T cell repertoires in COVID-19. This clone was detected only a few times. Original processing notes: Quantification of nucleated cells was approximated via reference gene primer amplification. Measured with immunoSEQ multiplex PCR; TCRdb has only the in-frame clones, and not every one. The DNA gave D and trimming, while V, J and clone size come from that table. The sample shows 70,000 or so clones, 80% to 90% of them seen only once. Input material: peripheral blood. The sequence was collected from a woman aged 18-29 years with acute or convalescent COVID-19.

The CDR3 reads CASQHTGTTNTEAFF. The CDR3 DNA reads as TGTGCCAGCCAGCACACCGGGACAACGAACACTGAAGCTTTCTTT. J is TRBJ1-1 and V is TRBV18; maybe TRBD1 (6 bases). The V end was cut by 8 bases, the J end by 1 base, with 17 bases between. CDR3 length: 15 amino acids. CDR1 is KGHSH, CDR2 LQKENI, per germline.